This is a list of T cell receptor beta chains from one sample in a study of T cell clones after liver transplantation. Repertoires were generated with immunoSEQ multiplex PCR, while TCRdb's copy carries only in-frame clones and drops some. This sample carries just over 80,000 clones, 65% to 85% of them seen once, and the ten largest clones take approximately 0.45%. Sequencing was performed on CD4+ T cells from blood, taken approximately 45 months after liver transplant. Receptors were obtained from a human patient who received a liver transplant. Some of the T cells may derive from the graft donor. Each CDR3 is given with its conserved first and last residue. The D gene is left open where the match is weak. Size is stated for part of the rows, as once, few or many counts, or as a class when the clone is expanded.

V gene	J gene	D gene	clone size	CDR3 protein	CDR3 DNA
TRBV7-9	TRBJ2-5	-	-	CASSLGTVETQYF	TGTGCCAGCAGCTTAGGGACAGTCGAGACCCAGTACTTC
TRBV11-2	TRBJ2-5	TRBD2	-	CASRSLAGVYPWTQYF	TGTGCCAGCAGGTCACTAGCGGGCGTATATCCGTGGACCCAGTACTTC
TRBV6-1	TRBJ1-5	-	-	CASSDYDGLNQPQHF	TGTGCCAGCAGTGACTACGACGGCCTCAATCAGCCCCAGCATTTT
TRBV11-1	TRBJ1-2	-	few	CASSGLGTDYGYTF	TGTGCCAGCAGCGGACTTGGGACGGACTATGGCTACACCTTC
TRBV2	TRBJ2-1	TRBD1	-	CAGDRGPDNEQFF	TGTGCCGGGGACAGGGGCCCGGACAATGAGCAGTTCTTC
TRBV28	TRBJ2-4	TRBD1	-	CASSPQGARNIQYF	TGTGCCAGCAGCCCCCAGGGGGCCAGAAACATTCAGTACTTC
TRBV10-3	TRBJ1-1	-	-	CAISESGPAFF	TGTGCCATCAGTGAGTCGGGCCCCGCTTTCTTT
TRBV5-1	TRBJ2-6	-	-	CASSLGPSSGANVLTF	TGCGCCAGCAGCTTGGGACCTAGCTCTGGGGCCAACGTCCTGACTTTC
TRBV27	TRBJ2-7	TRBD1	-	CASRKAGTDSYEQYF	TGTGCCAGCAGGAAGGCCGGGACAGACTCCTACGAGCAGTACTTC
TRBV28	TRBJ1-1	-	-	CASSLAGAGEAFF	TGTGCCAGCAGTTTAGCGGGGGCTGGTGAAGCTTTCTTT
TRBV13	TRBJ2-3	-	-	CASSSSVSTDTQYF	TGTGCCAGCAGCTCTTCCGTTAGCACAGATACGCAGTATTTT
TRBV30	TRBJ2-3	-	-	CAWSLGHSDTQYF	TGTGCCTGGAGCCTCGGACATTCAGATACGCAGTATTTT
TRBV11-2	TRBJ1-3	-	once	CASSLVSSGNTIYF	TGTGCCAGCAGCTTAGTGAGTTCTGGAAACACCATATATTTT
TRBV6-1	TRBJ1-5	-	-	CATSITQPQHF	TGTGCCACCAGCATAACTCAGCCCCAGCATTTT
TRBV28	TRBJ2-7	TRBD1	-	CASSSRTGVTYEQYF	TGTGCCAGCAGTTCCCGGACAGGGGTGACCTACGAGCAGTACTTC
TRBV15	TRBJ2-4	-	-	CATRERTGSWIQYF	TGTGCCACCCGAGAACGGACCGGGTCGTGGATTCAGTACTTC
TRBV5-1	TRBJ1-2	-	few	CASSWGGALNYGYTF	TGCGCCAGCAGCTGGGGTGGGGCCTTGAACTATGGCTACACCTTC
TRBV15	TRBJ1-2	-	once	CATSRARVGLYGYTF	TGTGCCACCAGCAGAGCCCGCGTCGGATTATATGGCTACACCTTC
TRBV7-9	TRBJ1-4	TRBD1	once	CASTLGQGDEKLFF	TGTGCCAGCACTCTGGGACAGGGAGATGAAAAACTGTTTTTT
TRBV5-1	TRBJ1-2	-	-	CASSLGRTGDYGYTF	TGCGCCAGCAGCCTTGGACGAACTGGAGACTATGGCTACACCTTC
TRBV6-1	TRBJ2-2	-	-	CASNRVGTGELFF	TGTGCCAGCAACCGGGTTGGCACCGGGGAGCTGTTTTTT
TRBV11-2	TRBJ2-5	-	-	CASSLVWDQPRETQYF	TGTGCCAGCAGCTTAGTTTGGGACCAGCCAAGAGAGACCCAGTACTTC
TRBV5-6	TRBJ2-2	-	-	CASSLVAIDTGELFF	TGTGCCAGCAGCTTGGTCGCGATAGACACCGGGGAGCTGTTTTTT
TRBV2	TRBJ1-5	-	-	CASSVGGGGNQPQHF	TGTGCCAGCAGTGTAGGGGGGGGCGGCAATCAGCCCCAGCATTTT
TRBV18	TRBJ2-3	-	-	CASSPRSGGEDTQYF	TGTGCCAGCTCACCACGGTCAGGGGGGGAAGATACGCAGTATTTT
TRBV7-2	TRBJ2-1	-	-	CASSLAREQNEQFF	TGTGCCAGCAGCTTAGCTCGGGAGCAAAATGAGCAGTTCTTC
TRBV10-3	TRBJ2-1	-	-	CAISDRGFGEQFF	TGTGCCATCAGTGATAGAGGATTCGGTGAGCAGTTCTTC
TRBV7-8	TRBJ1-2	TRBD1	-	CASSFRAGGPYGYTF	TGTGCCAGCAGCTTCCGCGCAGGGGGCCCGTATGGCTACACCTTC
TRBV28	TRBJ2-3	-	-	CASVVTGRADTQYF	TGTGCCAGCGTGGTTACGGGACGGGCAGATACGCAGTATTTT